This T cell receptor beta chain was sequenced for a study of OX40 agonist ivuxolimab in advanced cancers. The overall study: Patients were dosed intravenously with ivuxolimab at 0.01 to 10 mg/kg every 2 weeks.

Method: immunoSEQ multiplex PCR; TCRdb's copy keeps in-frame clones and lacks some. The sample records fewer than 60,000 clones, approximately 80% being singletons. This clone has only one observation. Looked up from germline, CDR1 is SGHAT and CDR2 is FQNNGV. The V gene lost 0 bases and the J gene lost 11 bases, with 10 bases spanning the gap. The CDR3 extends over 12 amino acids. The V and J genes are TRBV11-2 and TRBJ2-5; D is perhaps TRBD1 or TRBD2 (5 bases each). The sample in question was CD4+ or CD8+ T cells sorted from blood, obtained in a trial of the OX40 agonist ivuxolimab. The source is an adult with an advanced solid tumor such as melanoma, head and neck, liver or kidney cancer. Here the CDR3 DNA reads TGTGCCAGCAGCTTAGACCCCAGGGAGCAGTACTTC. It codes for CASSLDPREQYF.